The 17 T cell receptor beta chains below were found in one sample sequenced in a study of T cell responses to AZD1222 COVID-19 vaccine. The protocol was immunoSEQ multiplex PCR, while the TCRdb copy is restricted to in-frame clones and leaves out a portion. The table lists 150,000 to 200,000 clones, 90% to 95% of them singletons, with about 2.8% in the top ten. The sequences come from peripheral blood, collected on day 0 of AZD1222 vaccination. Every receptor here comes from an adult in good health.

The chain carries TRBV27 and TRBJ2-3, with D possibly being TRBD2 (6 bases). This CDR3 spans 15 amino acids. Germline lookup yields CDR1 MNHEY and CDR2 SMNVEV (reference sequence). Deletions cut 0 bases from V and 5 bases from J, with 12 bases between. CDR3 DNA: TGTGCCAGCAGTTTATCGGTCGGGAGAGGAGATACGCAGTATTTT. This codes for CASSLSVGRGDTQYF.

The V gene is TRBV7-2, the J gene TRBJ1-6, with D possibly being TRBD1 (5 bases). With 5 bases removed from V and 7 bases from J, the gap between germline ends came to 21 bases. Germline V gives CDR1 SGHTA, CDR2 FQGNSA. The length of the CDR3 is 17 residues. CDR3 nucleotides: TGTGCCAGCAGCGTTTTAGGGGCTACCCTCGGGAATTCACCCCTCCACTTT. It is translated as CASSVLGATLGNSPLHF.

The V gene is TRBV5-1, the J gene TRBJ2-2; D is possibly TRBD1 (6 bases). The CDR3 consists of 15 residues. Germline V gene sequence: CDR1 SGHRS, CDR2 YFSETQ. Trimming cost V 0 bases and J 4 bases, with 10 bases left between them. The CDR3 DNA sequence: TGCGCCAGCAGCTTGGTTCAGGGGAGCACCGGGGAGCTGTTTTTT. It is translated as CASSLVQGSTGELFF.

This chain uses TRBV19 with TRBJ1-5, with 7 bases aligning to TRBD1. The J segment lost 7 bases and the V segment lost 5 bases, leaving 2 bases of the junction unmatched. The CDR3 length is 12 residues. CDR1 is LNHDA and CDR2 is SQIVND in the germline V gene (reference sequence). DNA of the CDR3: TGTGCCAGTAGTGGGACAGTACAGCCCCAGCATTTT. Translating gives CASSGTVQPQHF. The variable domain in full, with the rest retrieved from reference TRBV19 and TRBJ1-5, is DGGITQSPKYLFRKEGQNVTLSCEQNLNHDAMYWYRQDPGQGLRLIYYSQIVNDFQKGDIAEGYSVSREKKESFPLTVTSAQKNPTAFYLCASSGTVQPQHFGDGTRLSIL.

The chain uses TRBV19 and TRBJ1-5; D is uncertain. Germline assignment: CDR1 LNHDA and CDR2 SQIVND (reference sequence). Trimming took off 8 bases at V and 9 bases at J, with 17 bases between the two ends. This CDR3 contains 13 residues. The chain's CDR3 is CASASAGEGPQHF. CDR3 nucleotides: TGTGCCAGTGCCTCTGCGGGAGAGGGGCCCCAGCATTTT. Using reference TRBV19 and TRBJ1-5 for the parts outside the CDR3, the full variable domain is DGGITQSPKYLFRKEGQNVTLSCEQNLNHDAMYWYRQDPGQGLRLIYYSQIVNDFQKGDIAEGYSVSREKKESFPLTVTSAQKNPTAFYLCASASAGEGPQHFGDGTRLSIL.

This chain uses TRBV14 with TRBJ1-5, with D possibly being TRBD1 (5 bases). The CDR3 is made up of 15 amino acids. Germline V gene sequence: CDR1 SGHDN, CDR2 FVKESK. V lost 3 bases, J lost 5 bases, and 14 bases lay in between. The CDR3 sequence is CASSHTQTVDQPQHF. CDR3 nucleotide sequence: TGTGCCAGCAGCCACACCCAGACAGTTGATCAGCCCCAGCATTTT.

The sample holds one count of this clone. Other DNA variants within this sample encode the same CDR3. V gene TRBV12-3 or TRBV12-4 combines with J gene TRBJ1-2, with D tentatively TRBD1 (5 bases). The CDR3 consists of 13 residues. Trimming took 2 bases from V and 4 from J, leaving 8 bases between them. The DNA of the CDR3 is TGTGCCAGCAGTTTATCAGGGTCCTATGGCTACACCTTC. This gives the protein CASSLSGSYGYTF.

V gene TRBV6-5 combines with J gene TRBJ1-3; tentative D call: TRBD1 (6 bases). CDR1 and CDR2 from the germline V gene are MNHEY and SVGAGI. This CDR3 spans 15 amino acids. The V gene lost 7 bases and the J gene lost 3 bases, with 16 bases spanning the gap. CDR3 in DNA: TGTGCCAGCACCCCACTGGGGGGCGGTGGAAACACCATATATTTT. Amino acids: CASTPLGGGGNTIYF.

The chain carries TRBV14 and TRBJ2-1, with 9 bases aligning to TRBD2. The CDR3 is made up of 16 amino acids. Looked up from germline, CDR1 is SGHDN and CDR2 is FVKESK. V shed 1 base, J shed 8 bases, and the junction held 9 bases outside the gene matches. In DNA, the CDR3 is TGTGCCAGCAGCCAAGGTAGCGGGAGCAGGTTGGATGAGCAGTTCTTC. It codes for CASSQGSGSRLDEQFF.

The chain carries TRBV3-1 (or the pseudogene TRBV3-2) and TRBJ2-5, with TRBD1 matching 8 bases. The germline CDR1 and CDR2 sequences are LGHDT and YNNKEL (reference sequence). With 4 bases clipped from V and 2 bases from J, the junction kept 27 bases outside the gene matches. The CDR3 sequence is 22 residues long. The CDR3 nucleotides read TGTGCCAGCAGCCCGGACAGGGAAGGTAGCGTCTTCTTCCCCCCCGTGCAAGAGACCCAGTACTTC. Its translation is CASSPDREGSVFFPPVQETQYF.

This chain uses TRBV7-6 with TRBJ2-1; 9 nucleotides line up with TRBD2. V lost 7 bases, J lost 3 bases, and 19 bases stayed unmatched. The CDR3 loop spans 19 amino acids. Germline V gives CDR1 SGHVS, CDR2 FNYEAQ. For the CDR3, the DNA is TGTGCCAGCACCCCAGCGGGGCTAGCGGGGAGCCCCGACTACAATGAGCAGTTCTTC. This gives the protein CASTPAGLAGSPDYNEQFF.

The CDR3 region has the DNA TGCGCCAGCAGCTTGGCTGATGGGGGGCTGGGTAATGAAAAACTGTTTTTT. Protein: CASSLADGGLGNEKLFF. This chain joins TRBV5-1 and TRBJ1-4, with D tentatively TRBD1 (6 bases). This CDR3 spans 17 amino acids. Germline V gene sequence: CDR1 SGHRS, CDR2 YFSETQ. V was trimmed by 0 bases and J by 4 bases, leaving 16 bases between them.

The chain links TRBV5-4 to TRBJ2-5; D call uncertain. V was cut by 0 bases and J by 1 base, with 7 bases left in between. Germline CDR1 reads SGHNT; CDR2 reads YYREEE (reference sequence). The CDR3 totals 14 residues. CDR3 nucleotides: TGTGCCAGCAGCTTGGTTACATTCCAAGAGACCCAGTACTTC. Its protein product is CASSLVTFQETQYF.

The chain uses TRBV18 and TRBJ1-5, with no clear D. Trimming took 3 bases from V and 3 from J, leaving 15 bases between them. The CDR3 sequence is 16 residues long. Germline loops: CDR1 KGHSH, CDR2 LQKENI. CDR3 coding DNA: TGTGCCAGCTCACCGGGAGGCAGCAATTCCAATCAGCCCCAGCATTTT. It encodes CASSPGGSNSNQPQHF.

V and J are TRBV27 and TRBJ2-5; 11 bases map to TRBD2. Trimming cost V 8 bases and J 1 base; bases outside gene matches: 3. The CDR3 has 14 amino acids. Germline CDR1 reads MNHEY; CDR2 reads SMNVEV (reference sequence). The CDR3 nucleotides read TGTGCCAGCGGACTAGCGGGCCTCCAAGAGACCCAGTACTTC. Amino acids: CASGLAGLQETQYF.

CDR3 sequence: CAWSVAWGGEQYF. The CDR3 DNA follows: TGTGCCTGGAGTGTGGCATGGGGAGGCGAGCAGTACTTC. The chain is built from TRBV30 and TRBJ2-7; a weak D match, TRBD2 (6 bases). V lost 0 bases to trimming and J lost 6 bases, with 12 bases between them. The CDR3 has 13 residues. Germline loops: CDR1 GTSNPN, CDR2 SVGIG (reference sequence).

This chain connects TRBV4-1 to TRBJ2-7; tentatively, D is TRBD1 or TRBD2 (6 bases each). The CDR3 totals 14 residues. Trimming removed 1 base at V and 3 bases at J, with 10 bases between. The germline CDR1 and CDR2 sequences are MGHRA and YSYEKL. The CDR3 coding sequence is TGCGCCAGCAGCCAAGGGGGGGCGAGCTACGAGCAGTACTTC. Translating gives CASSQGGASYEQYF.